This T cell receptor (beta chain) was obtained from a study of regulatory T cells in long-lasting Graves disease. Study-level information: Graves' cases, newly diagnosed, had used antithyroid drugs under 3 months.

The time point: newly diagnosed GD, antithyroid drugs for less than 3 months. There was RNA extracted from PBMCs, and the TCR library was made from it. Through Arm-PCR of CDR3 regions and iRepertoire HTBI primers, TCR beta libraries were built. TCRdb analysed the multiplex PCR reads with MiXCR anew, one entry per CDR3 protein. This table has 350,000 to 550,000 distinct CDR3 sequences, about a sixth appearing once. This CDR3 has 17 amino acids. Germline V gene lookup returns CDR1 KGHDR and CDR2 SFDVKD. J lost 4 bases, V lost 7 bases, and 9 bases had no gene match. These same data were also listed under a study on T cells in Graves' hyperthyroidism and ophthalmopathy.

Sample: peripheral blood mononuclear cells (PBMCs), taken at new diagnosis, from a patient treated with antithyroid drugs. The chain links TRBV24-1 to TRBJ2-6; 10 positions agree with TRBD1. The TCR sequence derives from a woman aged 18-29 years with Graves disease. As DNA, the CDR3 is TGTGCCACCAGGACCGGGACAGGGGCTTCCGGGGCCAACGTCCTGACTTTC. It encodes CATRTGTGASGANVLTF.